One and the same sample provided the 2 T cell receptor beta chains below, sequenced in a study of blood T cell repertoires in COVID-19. This table comes from immunoSEQ multiplex PCR, and its TCRdb copy is limited to in-frame clones, with some not included. The repertoire holds some 200,000 clones, with approximately 80% as singletons. The sample comprised peripheral blood. The receptors come from a man in his fifties with active or convalescent COVID-19.

The V call is TRBV29-1, the J call TRBJ2-7, with 7 bases matching TRBD1. Trimming cost V 2 bases and J 5 bases; bases outside gene matches: 9. This CDR3 has 14 amino acids. Germline-derived CDR1 and CDR2 are SQVTM and ANQGSEA. CDR3 in amino acids: CSVEKQGLRNEQYF. The CDR3 DNA follows: TGCAGCGTTGAAAAACAGGGGTTAAGGAACGAGCAGTACTTC.

This clone was seen just once. This chain uses TRBV5-1 with TRBJ2-2; 7 bases match TRBD2. The germline V gene has CDR1 SGHRS and CDR2 YFSETQ. With 0 bases clipped from V and 0 bases from J, the junction kept 2 bases outside the gene matches. There are 16 residues in the CDR3. The CDR3 spells CASSLAAGANTGELFF. For the CDR3, the DNA is TGCGCCAGCAGCTTGGCGGCGGGAGCGAACACCGGGGAGCTGTTTTTT.